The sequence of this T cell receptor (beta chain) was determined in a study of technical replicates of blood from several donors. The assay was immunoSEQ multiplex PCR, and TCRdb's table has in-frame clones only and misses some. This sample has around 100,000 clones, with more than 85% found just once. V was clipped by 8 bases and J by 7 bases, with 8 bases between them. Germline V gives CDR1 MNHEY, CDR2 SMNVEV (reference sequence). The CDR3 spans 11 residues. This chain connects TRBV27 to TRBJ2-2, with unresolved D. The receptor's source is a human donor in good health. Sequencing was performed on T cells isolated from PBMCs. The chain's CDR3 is CASRVGGELFF. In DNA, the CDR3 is TGTGCCAGCCGGGTTGGCGGGGAGCTGTTTTTT.